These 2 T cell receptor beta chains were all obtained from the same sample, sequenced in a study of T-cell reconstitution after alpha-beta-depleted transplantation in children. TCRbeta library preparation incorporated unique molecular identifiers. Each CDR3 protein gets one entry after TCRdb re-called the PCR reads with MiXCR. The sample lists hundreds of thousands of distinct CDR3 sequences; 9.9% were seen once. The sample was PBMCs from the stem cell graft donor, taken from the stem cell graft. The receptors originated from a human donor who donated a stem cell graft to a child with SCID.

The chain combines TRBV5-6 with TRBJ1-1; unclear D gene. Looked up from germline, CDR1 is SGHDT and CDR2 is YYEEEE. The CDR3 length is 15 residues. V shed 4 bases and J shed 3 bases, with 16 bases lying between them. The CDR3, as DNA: TGTGCCAGCAGCGTTAATCCGGGAGTATACACTGAAGCTTTCTTT. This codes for CASSVNPGVYTEAFF.

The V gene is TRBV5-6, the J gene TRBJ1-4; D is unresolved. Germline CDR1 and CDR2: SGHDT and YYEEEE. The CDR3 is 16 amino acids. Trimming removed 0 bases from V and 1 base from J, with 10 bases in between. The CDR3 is CASSLDGHGTNEKLFF. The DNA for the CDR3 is TGTGCCAGCAGCTTGGACGGGCACGGAACTAATGAAAAACTGTTTTTT.